The present TCR beta chain was sequenced within a study of regulatory T cells in long-lasting Graves disease. Regarding the study as a whole: Gene preferences differed: TRBV28, TRBJ1-2, TRBJ2-5 in persistent cases. Persistent-disease Graves' patients showed less TCR diversity than new cases.

Construction of the TCR beta libraries employed iRepertoire HTBI primers in conjunction with Arm-PCR of CDR3 regions. Source study methods: Throughout the samples, researchers identified roughly 59 TRBV and around 15 TRBJ segments. Using its own MiXCR run on the multiplex PCR reads, TCRdb lists one record per CDR3 protein. The V and J calls, along with clone size, are taken from TCRdb and not from the paper's own processing. This table has about 430,000 distinct CDR3 sequences, roughly a fifth appearing once. Turning to this clonotype: Its antigen is currently unknown.

V was shortened by 4 bases and J by 5 bases, with 12 bases between the two germline ends. The CDR3 spans 13 residues. Germline CDR1 and CDR2: SGHKS and YYEKEE (reference sequence). This sample's time point: persistent/refractory GD, antithyroid drugs over 5 years with positive TRAb. The TCR library was made from RNA that had been extracted from PBMCs in TRIzol. Staff took about 9 milliliters of peripheral blood and put it into EDTA tubes. V and J are TRBV5-5 and TRBJ2-5; possibly TRBD1 for D (6 bases). The receptor was derived from a female donor with Graves disease. The specimen was peripheral blood mononuclear cells (PBMCs), collected when the disease was refractory, from a patient treated with antithyroid drugs. CDR3 in DNA: TGTGCCAGCAGCCAATACAGGGAGGAGACCCAGTACTTC. This gives the protein CASSQYREETQYF.